This T cell receptor (beta chain) was identified during a study of T cells after yellow fever vaccination. Study-level points and caveats: Post-booster repertoires contained most primary-vaccination clones again (96% CD4, roughly 90% CD8).

This clonotype was seen more than once but under ten times. Its antigen is undetermined. The CDR3 is 16 amino acids. CDR1 SGHRS and CDR2 YFSETQ come from the germline V gene. V was clipped by 0 bases and J by 6 bases, with 16 bases between them. TCRdb fed the 5' RACE reads into MiXCR, producing one record per CDR3 protein. The sample lists some 600,000 distinct CDR3 sequences, about 12% occurring once. The source is a man aged 30 to 39 who received the YFV17D yellow fever vaccine. The source material was PBMCs, sampled on the day of the yellow fever booster vaccination. The V call is TRBV5-1, the J call TRBJ2-1, with D maybe TRBD2 (6 bases). CDR3 in DNA: TGCGCCAGCAGCTTGGCCGGGAGCGGAGGGGTCAATGAGCAGTTCTTC. Translating it yields CASSLAGSGGVNEQFF.